A selection of T cell receptor beta chains follows, all from one sample in a study of regulatory T cells in long-lasting Graves disease. TCRdb redid the calling of the multiplex PCR reads with MiXCR, one entry per CDR3 protein. The sample records some 450,000 distinct CDR3 sequences, less than 20% being singletons. The sample also formed part of further work on T cells in Graves' hyperthyroidism and ophthalmopathy.

This specimen consisted of peripheral blood mononuclear cells (PBMCs), obtained at new diagnosis, from a patient treated with antithyroid drugs. The receptors were sampled from a woman in her thirties with Graves disease. CDR3s include the opening cysteine and the closing phenylalanine or tryptophan. For some rows the clone size is stated as once, few or many, or as a class when expanded; others skip it.

j_gene | abundance | v_gene | CDR3aa
TRBJ2-1 | many | TRBV30 | CAWKGWGRAYNEQFF
TRBJ2-7 | many | TRBV3-1 | CASSQEGLTYEQYF
TRBJ2-5 | . | TRBV7-9 | CASSLKPHEVQETQYF
TRBJ2-2 | . | TRBV7-9 | CASSPEGHRELFF
TRBJ1-2 | few | TRBV10-3 | CAISEGTGLHYGYTF
TRBJ2-7 | many | TRBV4-1 | CASSQDGGRYIEQYF
TRBJ2-4 | many | TRBV27 | CASSTQDLLLAKNIQYF
TRBJ2-7 | . | TRBV12-3/TRBV12-4 | CASSVEAGDYEQYF
TRBJ2-3 | many | TRBV12-3/TRBV12-4 | CASTHGGFLMNTQYF
TRBJ1-1 | many | TRBV29-1 | CSVERVTGSATEAFF
TRBJ2-7 | many | TRBV20-1 | CSARFSRLANYEQYF
TRBJ2-7 | many | TRBV29-1 | CSVGLAYEQYF
TRBJ2-5 | . | TRBV28 | CASRAAGGNQPQPQYF
TRBJ1-2 | . | TRBV5-5 | CASSRARGLYGYTF
TRBJ2-1 | . | TRBV6-2/TRBV6-3 | CASSYSGTSGRNNEQFF
TRBJ2-7 | many | TRBV7-9 | CASSLRRSASYEQYF
TRBJ1-1 | . | TRBV19 | CASSTFQGIARTEAFF
TRBJ2-3 | many | TRBV5-1 | CASRDPSGASTDTQYF
TRBJ2-5 | . | TRBV28 | CASSLGGASQETQYF
TRBJ2-7 | many | TRBV30 | CAWSTALVRLSYEQYF
TRBJ2-7 | few | TRBV19 | CASSSSGRSEQYF
TRBJ1-1 | many | TRBV12-3/TRBV12-4 | CASSPLIGMNTEAFF
TRBJ2-3 | few | TRBV15 | CATSRDPPDTQYF
TRBJ2-3 | few | TRBV6-2/TRBV6-3 | CASSYSGSGSTDTQYF
TRBJ2-3 | few | TRBV7-9 | CASSLGTSARDTQYF
TRBJ2-3 | many | TRBV29-1 | CSVYSRTDTQYF
TRBJ2-7 | . | TRBV7-9 | CASSSSREAIYEQYF
TRBJ1-1 | . | TRBV19 | CASSIGRYRVENTEAFF
TRBJ1-1 | many | TRBV9 | CASSVASTGRAFF
TRBJ2-5 | many | TRBV27 | CASKPGLAGGDDETQYF
TRBJ1-1 | once | TRBV20-1 | CSARTGDRGEAFF
TRBJ2-1 | many | TRBV24-1 | CATSDKIGTSGVDEQFF
TRBJ2-3 | . | TRBV9 | CASSASGSPLRDTQYF
TRBJ2-3 | many | TRBV28 | CASSPTSGSGNTQYF
TRBJ2-6 | . | TRBV12-3/TRBV12-4 | CASSPPFGANVLTF
TRBJ2-5 | few | TRBV12-3/TRBV12-4 | CASSLDSRGTQYF
TRBJ2-7 | many | TRBV6-1 | CASSERTYEQYF
TRBJ2-3 | . | TRBV9 | CASSNSRRGTDTQYF
TRBJ1-1 | . | TRBV15 | CATSRDSPEAFF
TRBJ2-2 | . | TRBV2 | CASMTRLNTGELFF
TRBJ2-7 | many | TRBV2 | CASTGGRTYEQYF
TRBJ2-1 | . | TRBV20-1 | CSATGLAGVVYNEQFF
TRBJ1-1 | few | TRBV28 | CASRTGGQNTEAFF
TRBJ1-4 | many | TRBV28 | CASSNGGRDEKLFF
TRBJ2-1 | many | TRBV7-8 | CASSLVKSRTYNEQFF
TRBJ2-5 | few | TRBV10-2 | CASRGVQETQYF
TRBJ2-7 | many | TRBV3-1 | CASSPPSRLAGGGYEQYF
TRBJ2-7 | many | TRBV28 | CASSPEPARSQRSYEQYF
TRBJ2-2 | . | TRBV7-2 | CASSRRTSFTGELFF
TRBJ2-7 | few | TRBV30 | CAWSIAGSYEQYF
TRBJ1-3 | . | TRBV11-2 | CASSLDAGTGTNTIYF
TRBJ2-7 | many | TRBV29-1 | CSVQTTREQYF
TRBJ1-3 | . | TRBV6-1 | CATGAESSGNTIYF
TRBJ2-5 | many | TRBV6-1 | CASSRQGGGGETQYF